What follows are 5 T cell receptor beta chains derived from one specimen sequenced in a study of vaccination effects on CD4 cells after COVID-19. Pools of viral peptides were used by the ViraFEST assay to expand antigen-specific CD4+ T cells ahead of sequencing. The authors isolated CD4+ T cells after around 10 days of culture. Having tested negative for nucleocapsid antibodies, the vaccine recipients showed no prior SARS-CoV-2 infection. These TCRs are of unknown antigen specificity. The protocol was immunoSEQ multiplex PCR, while the TCRdb copy is restricted to in-frame clones and leaves out a portion. The table lists around 25,000 clones, around 72% of them singletons. Here the sequenced sample was CD4+ T cells from PBMCs cultured with SARS-CoV-2 spike peptides, taken before COVID-19 vaccination. These receptors all come from a human donor who received a COVID-19 vaccine.

The V and J genes are TRBV5-1 and TRBJ2-1, with D uncertain. The CDR3 contains 14 residues. Trimming cost V 1 base and J 5 bases, with 10 bases left between them. Germline V gene data show CDR1 as SGHRS and CDR2 as YFSETQ. CDR3 amino acids: CASSLWERHNEQFF. The CDR3 DNA reads TGCGCCAGCAGCTTGTGGGAACGGCACAATGAGCAGTTCTTC.

The chain links TRBV4-2 to TRBJ1-1; the match to TRBD1 covers 8 bases. Per the germline V gene, CDR1 is LGHNA and CDR2 is YNFKEQ. The CDR3 is made up of 15 amino acids. V lost 5 bases, J lost 11 bases, and 16 bases stayed unmatched. The CDR3 nucleotides are TGTGCCAGCAGCGCCAGGGGGCGTGATTCTTTCAACGCTTTCTTT. Its translation: CASSARGRDSFNAFF.

V gene TRBV12-3 or TRBV12-4 combines with J gene TRBJ2-7; 7 bases match TRBD1. This CDR3 has 13 amino acids. The J segment lost 3 bases and the V segment lost 8 bases, leaving 7 bases of the junction unmatched. The CDR3 DNA reads TGTGCCAGCCAAGGGGGCGAAAGCTACGAGCAGTACTTC. As protein: CASQGGESYEQYF.

This clone came up a few times. The rearrangement links TRBV5-4 to TRBJ1-3; tentatively, D is TRBD1 (5 bases). This CDR3 spans 16 amino acids. V lost 0 bases, J lost 0 bases, and 10 bases lay in between. Germline loops: CDR1 SGHNT, CDR2 YYREEE (reference sequence). The CDR3 loop is CASSLAGGGSGNTIYF. The CDR3 bases are TGTGCCAGCAGCTTGGCCGGGGGGGGCTCTGGAAACACCATATATTTT.

The chain has TRBV6-5 and TRBJ2-3, with D tentatively TRBD1 (5 bases). From germline, CDR1 is MNHEY and CDR2 SVGAGI. This CDR3 is built from 14 residues. Trimming shortened V by 9 bases and J by 1 base, and 14 bases separated the two germline ends. This CDR3 reads CASQDVGRTDTQYF. DNA for the CDR3: TGTGCCAGTCAAGACGTGGGGCGCACAGATACGCAGTATTTT.